Shown below are 22 T cell receptor beta chains from a single sample sequenced in a study of tumor-infiltrating lymphocytes in primary liver carcinoma. TCR beta cDNA was prepared out of 500 ng total RNA by means of a constant-region primer. Each TCR beta library was derived from three nested multiplex PCR rounds that employed slightly modified ARM-PCR. Forward primers for TRBV1-TRBV30 and a C-beta reverse primer served the first two PCR rounds, at about 10 cycles each. TCRdb reprocessed the multiplex PCR reads via MiXCR and lists one record per CDR3 protein. This table has approximately 310,000 distinct CDR3 sequences, 65% appearing once. It was unsorted whole blood that yielded blood RNA, and germline DNA was also extracted. Material for sequencing was peripheral blood. These receptors were obtained from a man aged 35 to 55 with primary liver carcinoma and hepatitis B virus infection.

The chain has TRBV6-1 and TRBJ2-1; maybe TRBD1 (6 bases). V was cut by 10 bases and J by 2 bases, with 24 bases left in between. This CDR3 region has 17 residues. The germline gives CDR1 MNHNS, CDR2 SASEGT. The CDR3 coding sequence is TGTGCCACTCCCCTCAGGGGCCGGGAAAGTACCTACAATGAGCAGTTCTTC. Translated: CATPLRGRESTYNEQFF.

V gene TRBV12-3 or TRBV12-4 combines with J gene TRBJ1-3, with D possibly TRBD1 on 6 matching bases. V was shortened by 1 base and J by 0 bases, with 10 bases between the two germline ends. The CDR3 length is 16 residues. This chain's CDR3 is CASSLGEQGSGNTIYF. The DNA of the CDR3 is TGTGCCAGCAGTTTAGGGGAACAGGGCTCTGGAAACACCATATATTTT.

This clonotype was detected a few times. J is TRBJ1-1 and V is TRBV5-4, with TRBD1 as a possible D gene (5 bases). The CDR3 consists of 13 residues. V lost 5 bases, J lost 6 bases, and 14 bases lay in between. Germline V gene lookup returns CDR1 SGHNT and CDR2 YYREEE (reference sequence). The CDR3 reads CASRWDLGAEAFF. The CDR3 DNA follows: TGTGCCAGCAGATGGGACTTGGGGGCTGAAGCTTTCTTT.

The chain is built from TRBV2 and TRBJ1-6; D may be TRBD1 (5 bases). V lost 9 bases to trimming and J lost 10 bases, with 19 bases between them. Germline V gene lookup returns CDR1 SNHLY and CDR2 FYNNEI. This CDR3 is built from 14 residues. The CDR3 spells CASRTQGRHSPLHF. CDR3 DNA: TGTGCCAGTCGGACGCAGGGAAGGCACTCACCCCTCCACTTT.

Details on this clonotype: A clone one base away is much larger, so this may be a read error. Here the CDR3 reads CASNQAPQIAGGQFF. DNA of the CDR3: TGCGCCAGCAACCAAGCGCCCCAGATAGCGGGAGGGCAGTTCTTC. The V and J genes are TRBV4-1 and TRBJ2-1; 10 nucleotides align to TRBD2. The length of the CDR3 is 15 residues. The V gene's germline CDR1 is MGHRA and CDR2 YSYEKL.

The chain links TRBV6-1 to TRBJ2-3, with a weak D call TRBD1 (6 bases). The CDR3 contains 15 residues. CDR1 is MNHNS, CDR2 SASEGT, per germline. V lost 7 bases and J 1 base, leaving 15 bases between the germline ends. CDR3 sequence: CASTPTGRRTDTQYF. Written as DNA, the CDR3 is TGTGCCAGCACCCCGACAGGTCGCCGCACAGATACGCAGTATTTT.

This clonotype was picked up many times. The gene calls are TRBV4-3 and TRBJ2-1; possibly TRBD1 or TRBD2 for D (6 bases each). V lost 3 bases to trimming and J lost 8 bases, with 11 bases between them. CDR1 and CDR2 (germline): LGHNA, YSLEER. The CDR3 loop spans 13 amino acids. The CDR3 nucleotides read TGCGCCAGCAGCCATCAGAGGGGGGATGAGCAGTTCTTC. Protein sequence: CASSHQRGDEQFF.

Comment on this clonotype: A read error may explain this, as a much larger clone is one base away. The chain carries TRBV4-3 and TRBJ2-1; TRBD2 matches 13 bases. Germline loops: CDR1 LGHNA, CDR2 YSLEER. The CDR3 is 16 residues long. CDR3 residues: CASSLQLAGGSNEHFF. The DNA of the CDR3 is TGCGCCAGCAGCCTACAACTAGCGGGAGGGTCGAATGAGCACTTCTTC.

The rearrangement joins TRBV9 to TRBJ1-4; TRBD1 agrees at 8 bases. This CDR3 has 17 amino acids. Trimming cost V 2 bases and J 0 bases; bases outside gene matches: 6. Germline V gene data show CDR1 as SGDLS and CDR2 as YYNGEE. This CDR3 is CASSVGTGRATNEKLFF. DNA for the CDR3: TGTGCCAGCAGCGTCGGGACAGGAAGAGCAACTAATGAAAAACTGTTTTTT.

Points on this clonotype: Possible read error: a much larger clone is one base away. V and J are TRBV29-1 and TRBJ1-2, with TRBD1 matching over 11 bases. The germline gives CDR1 SQVTM, CDR2 ANQGSEA. CDR3 size: 14 residues. The CDR3 DNA reads as TGCAGCGTGGCCATGACCGGACAGGGGGCCGGCTACGCCTTC. Its protein is CSVAMTGQGAGYAF.

The gene calls are TRBV6-1 and TRBJ2-2; a possible D gene is TRBD1 (6 bases). The CDR3 is made up of 14 amino acids. V lost 8 bases and J lost 6, with 16 bases in between. From germline, CDR1 is MNHNS and CDR2 SASEGT. The CDR3 DNA reads as TGTGCCAGCGTGGCCGTGTGGGGGCCCGGGGAGCTGTTTTTT. Amino acid sequence: CASVAVWGPGELFF.

This clonotype has just a few counts. Just one base apart from a much larger clone, this may be a read error. The V gene is TRBV12-3 or TRBV12-4, the J gene TRBJ2-1; 9 bases fit TRBD1. This CDR3 spans 15 amino acids. The CDR3: CASSAPGQGVNEQLF. DNA for the CDR3: TGTGCCAGCAGTGCACCGGGACAGGGAGTCAATGAGCAGCTCTTC.

The V gene is TRBV11-2, the J gene TRBJ2-5; TRBD2 is a possible D gene (6 bases). V gave up 5 bases and J gave up 2 bases, with 12 bases separating them. The germline V gene encodes CDR1 SGHAT and CDR2 FQNNGV. This CDR3 has 14 amino acids. The CDR3 sequence is CASSRASAQETQYF. In nucleotides, the CDR3 is TGTGCCAGCAGCAGGGCTAGCGCGCAAGAGACCCAGTACTTC.

The V call is TRBV7-9, the J call TRBJ2-1, with TRBD1 as a possible D gene (6 bases). Germline V gene sequence: CDR1 SEHNR, CDR2 FQNEAQ (reference sequence). The CDR3 spans 9 residues. CDR3 amino acids: CRGGNEQFF. The CDR3 bases are TGTCGAGGGGGCAATGAGCAGTTCTTC.

With regard to this clonotype: Germline is not matched at one junction end, which may reflect a read error. The V and J genes are TRBV11-1 and TRBJ1-6; D remains unclear. CDR3 length: 13 amino acids. Germline V gene lookup returns CDR1 SGHAT and CDR2 FQDESV (reference sequence). CDR3 in DNA: TGTGTCAGCAGCCGGGCACTGGTTTCACCCCTCAACTTT. Translated, it gives CVSSRALVSPLNF.

Comment on this clonotype: Being one base from a much bigger clone, this may be a read error. V gene TRBV4-3 combines with J gene TRBJ1-3; D is unclear. The V end was cut by 4 bases, the J end by 3 bases, with 7 bases between. Germline CDR1 reads LGHNA; CDR2 reads YSLEER. The CDR3 runs 13 residues. Here the CDR3 reads CASSPQLGNTIYF. CDR3 sequence (DNA): TGCGCCAGCAGCCCTCAGCTTGGAAACACCATATATTTT.

In its sample, this clonotype was seen once. The chain joins TRBV11-2 to TRBJ2-5; TRBD2 might be the D (6 bases). Looked up from germline, CDR1 is SGHAT and CDR2 is FQNNGV. Trimming removed 5 bases from V and 2 bases from J, with 12 bases in between. The CDR3 is 14 residues long. CDR3: CASSLARRQETQYF. DNA of the CDR3: TGTGCCAGCAGCCTAGCGCGACGGCAAGAGACCCAGTACTTC.

Comments on this clonotype: This may be a read error, as it is one base from a much larger clone. The genes are TRBV5-1 and TRBJ1-1, with 8 bases aligning to TRBD1. The CDR3 totals 14 residues. CDR1 and CDR2 (germline): SGHRS, YFSETQ. The CDR3: CASSATGVGTEVFF. The CDR3 DNA reads TGCGCCAGCAGCGCGACAGGGGTGGGCACTGAAGTTTTCTTT.

This clonotype showed up just a few times. This may come from a read error, since a much larger clone is one base off. The chain joins TRBV29-1 to TRBJ1-4; D is ambiguous. V was cut by 8 bases and J by 12 bases, with 19 bases left in between. Germline CDR1 reads SQVTM; CDR2 reads ANQGSEA. The CDR3 extends over 12 amino acids. CDR3 DNA sequence: TGCAGCACTCGCGATCTGGGCGGAGAACTGTTTTTT. Translating gives CSTRDLGGELFF.

The table lists this clonotype with many counts. The CDR3 sequence is CASSLGGASGELFF. The CDR3 bases are TGTGCCAGCAGTTTAGGGGGCGCGTCCGGGGAGCTGTTTTTT. V and J are TRBV12-3 or TRBV12-4 and TRBJ2-2; weak D call: TRBD1 (5 bases). The CDR3 contains 14 residues. V was cut by 1 base and J by 6 bases, with 9 bases left in between.

Worth noting for this clonotype: One end of the junction varies from germline; a read error may be responsible. The rearrangement joins TRBV12-3 or TRBV12-4 to TRBJ2-1; TRBD2 matches at 9 bases. This CDR3 has 14 amino acids. In DNA form, the CDR3 reads TGTACCAGCGTAGCGGGAGTTAACCAAAATGAGCAGTTCTTC. The encoded protein is CTSVAGVNQNEQFF.

On this clonotype itself: This could be a read error, since a much larger clone is one nucleotide away. The rearrangement joins TRBV6-2 or TRBV6-3 to TRBJ2-7; 7 bases fit TRBD1. The germline V gene has CDR1 MNHEY and CDR2 SVGEGT. The CDR3 covers 15 residues. The CDR3 DNA sequence: TGTGCCAGCAGCCAACCGACAGGGATCTCCTACAAGCAGTACTTC. It yields the protein CASSQPTGISYKQYF.